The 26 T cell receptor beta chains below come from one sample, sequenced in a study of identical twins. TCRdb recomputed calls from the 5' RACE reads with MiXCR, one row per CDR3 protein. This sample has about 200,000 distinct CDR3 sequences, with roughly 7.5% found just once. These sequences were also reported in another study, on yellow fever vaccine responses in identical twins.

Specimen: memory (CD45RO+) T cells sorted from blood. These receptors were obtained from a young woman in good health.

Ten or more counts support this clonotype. The CDR3 is CAIAPINTGELFF. In DNA, the CDR3 is TGTGCCATCGCTCCTATAAACACCGGGGAGCTGTTTTTT. This chain joins TRBV10-3 and TRBJ2-2; D is unclear. The CDR3 loop spans 13 amino acids. Germline V lookup: CDR1 ENHRY, CDR2 SYGVKD. V was pared by 8 bases and J by 2 bases, with 9 bases between.

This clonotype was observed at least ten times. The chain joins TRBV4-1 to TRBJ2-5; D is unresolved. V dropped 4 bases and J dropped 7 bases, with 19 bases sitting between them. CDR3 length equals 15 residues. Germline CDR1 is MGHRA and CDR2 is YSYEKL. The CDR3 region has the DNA TGCGCCAGCAGCCCGAGCGACGGTACGGTTCGGACCCAGTACTTC. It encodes CASSPSDGTVRTQYF.

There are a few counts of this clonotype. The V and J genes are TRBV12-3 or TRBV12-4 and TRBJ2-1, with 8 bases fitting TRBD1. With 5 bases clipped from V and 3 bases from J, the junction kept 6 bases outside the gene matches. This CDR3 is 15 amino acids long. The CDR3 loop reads CASSPQTGVYNEQFF. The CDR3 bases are TGTGCCAGCAGTCCCCAGACAGGGGTCTACAATGAGCAGTTCTTC.

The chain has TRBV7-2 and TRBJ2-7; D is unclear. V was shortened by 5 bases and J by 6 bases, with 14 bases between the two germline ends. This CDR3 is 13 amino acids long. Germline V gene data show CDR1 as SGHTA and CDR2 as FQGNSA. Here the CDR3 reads CASSPAFVGEQYF. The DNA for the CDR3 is TGTGCCAGCAGCCCCGCCTTCGTAGGCGAGCAGTACTTC. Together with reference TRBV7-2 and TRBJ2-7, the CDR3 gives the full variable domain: GAGVSQSPSNKVTEKGKDVELRCDPISGHTALYWYRQSLGQGLEFLIYFQGNSAPDKSGLPSDRFSAERTGGSVSTLTIQRTQQEDSAVYLCASSPAFVGEQYFGPGTRLTVT.

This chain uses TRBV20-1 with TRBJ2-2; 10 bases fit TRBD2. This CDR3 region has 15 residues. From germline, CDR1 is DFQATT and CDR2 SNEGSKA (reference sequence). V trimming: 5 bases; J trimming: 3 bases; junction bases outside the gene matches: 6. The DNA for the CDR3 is TGCAGTGCTCCGGGACTAGCGTCGTACACCGGGGAGCTGTTTTTT. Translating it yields CSAPGLASYTGELFF.

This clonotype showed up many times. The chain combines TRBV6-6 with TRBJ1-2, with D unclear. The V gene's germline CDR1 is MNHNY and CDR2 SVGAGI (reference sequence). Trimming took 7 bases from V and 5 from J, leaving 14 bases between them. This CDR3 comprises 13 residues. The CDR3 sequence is CASTTGGVYGYTF. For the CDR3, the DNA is TGTGCCAGCACCACGGGTGGGGTGTATGGCTACACCTTC.

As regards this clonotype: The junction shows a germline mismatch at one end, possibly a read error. CDR3 nucleotide sequence: TGTGCCAGCAGTTCCCCGACAGGGGAATTCTTT. Its protein is CASSSPTGEFF. The chain uses TRBV6-5 and TRBJ2-3, with TRBD1 matching 8 bases. Germline values: CDR1 MNHEY, CDR2 SVGAGI. The CDR3 contains 11 residues.

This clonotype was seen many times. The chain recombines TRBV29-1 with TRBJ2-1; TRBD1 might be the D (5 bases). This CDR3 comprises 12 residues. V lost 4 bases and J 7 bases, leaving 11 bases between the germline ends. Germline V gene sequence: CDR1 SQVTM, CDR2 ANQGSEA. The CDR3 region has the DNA TGCAGCGTTGGGAACTACAGGAATGAGCAGTTCTTC. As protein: CSVGNYRNEQFF.

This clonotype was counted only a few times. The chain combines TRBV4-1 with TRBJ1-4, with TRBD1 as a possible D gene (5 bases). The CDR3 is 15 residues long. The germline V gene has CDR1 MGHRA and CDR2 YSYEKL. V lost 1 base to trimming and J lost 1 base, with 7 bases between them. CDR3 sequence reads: CASSQGQRTNEKLFF. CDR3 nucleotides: TGCGCCAGCAGCCAAGGACAGAGAACTAATGAAAAACTGTTTTTT.

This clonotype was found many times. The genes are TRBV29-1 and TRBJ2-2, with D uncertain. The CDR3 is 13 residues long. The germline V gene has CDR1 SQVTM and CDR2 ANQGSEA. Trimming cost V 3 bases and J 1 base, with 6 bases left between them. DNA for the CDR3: TGCAGCGTTGACCCCAAGAACACCGGGGAGCTGTTTTTT. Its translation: CSVDPKNTGELFF.

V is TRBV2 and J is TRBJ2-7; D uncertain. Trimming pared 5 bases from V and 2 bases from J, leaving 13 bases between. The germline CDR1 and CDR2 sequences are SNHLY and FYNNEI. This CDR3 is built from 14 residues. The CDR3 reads CASSYTWPPYEQYF. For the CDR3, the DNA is TGTGCCAGCAGTTATACGTGGCCACCCTACGAGCAGTACTTC.

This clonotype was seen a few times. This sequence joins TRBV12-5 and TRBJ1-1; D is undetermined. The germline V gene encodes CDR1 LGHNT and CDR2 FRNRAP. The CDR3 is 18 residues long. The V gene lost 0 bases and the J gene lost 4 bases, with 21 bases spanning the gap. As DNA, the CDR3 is TGTGCTAGTGGTTTGGTATCGAAGGACGACAAAGTAGGCACTGAAGCTTTCTTT. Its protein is CASGLVSKDDKVGTEAFF.

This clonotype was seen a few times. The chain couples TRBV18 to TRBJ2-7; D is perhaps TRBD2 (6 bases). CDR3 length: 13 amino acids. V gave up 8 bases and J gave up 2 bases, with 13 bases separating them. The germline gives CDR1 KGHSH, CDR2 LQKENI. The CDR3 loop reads CASAAAGPYEQYF. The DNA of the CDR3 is TGTGCCAGCGCCGCGGCGGGGCCCTACGAGCAGTACTTC.

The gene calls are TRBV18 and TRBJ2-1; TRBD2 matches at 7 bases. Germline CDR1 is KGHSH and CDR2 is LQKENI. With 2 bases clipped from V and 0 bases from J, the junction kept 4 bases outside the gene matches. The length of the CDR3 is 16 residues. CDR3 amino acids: CASSPVGGSSYNEQFF. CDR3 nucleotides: TGTGCCAGCTCACCAGTGGGAGGGAGCTCCTACAATGAGCAGTTCTTC.

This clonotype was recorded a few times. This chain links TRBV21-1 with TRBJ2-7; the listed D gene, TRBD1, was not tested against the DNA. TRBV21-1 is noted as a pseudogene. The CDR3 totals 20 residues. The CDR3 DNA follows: TGTGCCAGCAGCAACTTGACAGCCACCCTTCTGTCTACCGACTCCTACGAGCAGTACTTC. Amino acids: CASSNLTATLLSTDSYEQYF.

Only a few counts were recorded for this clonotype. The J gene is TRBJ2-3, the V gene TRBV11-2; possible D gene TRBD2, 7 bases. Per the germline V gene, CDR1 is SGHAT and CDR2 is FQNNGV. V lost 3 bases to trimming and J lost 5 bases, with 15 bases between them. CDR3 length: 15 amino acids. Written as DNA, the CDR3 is TGTGCCAGCAGCTTCCGCGGGGGCCATCAAGATACGCAGTATTTT. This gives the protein CASSFRGGHQDTQYF.

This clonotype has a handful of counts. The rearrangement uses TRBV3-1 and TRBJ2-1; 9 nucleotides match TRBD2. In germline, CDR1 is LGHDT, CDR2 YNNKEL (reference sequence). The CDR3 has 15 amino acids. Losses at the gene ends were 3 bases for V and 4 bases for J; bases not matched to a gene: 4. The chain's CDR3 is CASSQALAGYNEQFF. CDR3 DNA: TGTGCCAGCAGCCAGGCACTAGCGGGTTACAATGAGCAGTTCTTC.

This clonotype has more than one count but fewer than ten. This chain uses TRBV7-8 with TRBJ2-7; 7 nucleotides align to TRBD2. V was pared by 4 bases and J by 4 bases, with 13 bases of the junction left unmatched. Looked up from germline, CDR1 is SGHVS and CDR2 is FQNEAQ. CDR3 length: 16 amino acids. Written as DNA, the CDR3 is TGTGCCAGCAGCTCCGAGCCAGCGGGAACGACTTACGAGCAGTACTTC. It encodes CASSSEPAGTTYEQYF.

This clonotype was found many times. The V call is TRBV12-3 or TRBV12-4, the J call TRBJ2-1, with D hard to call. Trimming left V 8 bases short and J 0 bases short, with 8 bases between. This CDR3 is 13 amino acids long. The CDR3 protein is CASRMSSYNEQFF. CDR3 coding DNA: TGTGCCAGCCGAATGAGCTCCTACAATGAGCAGTTCTTC.

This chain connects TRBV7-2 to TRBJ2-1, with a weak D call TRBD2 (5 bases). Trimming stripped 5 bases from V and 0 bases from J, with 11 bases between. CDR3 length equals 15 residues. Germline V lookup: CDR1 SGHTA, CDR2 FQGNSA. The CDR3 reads CASSPVGDSYNEQFF. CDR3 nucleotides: TGTGCCAGCAGCCCCGTGGGAGACTCCTACAATGAGCAGTTCTTC.

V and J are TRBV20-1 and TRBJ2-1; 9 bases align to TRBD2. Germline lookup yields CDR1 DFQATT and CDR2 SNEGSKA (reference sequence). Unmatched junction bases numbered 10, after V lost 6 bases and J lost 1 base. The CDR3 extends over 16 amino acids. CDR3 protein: CSAPTLRGGSYNEQFF. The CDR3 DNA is TGCAGTGCACCCACTCTGCGGGGGGGATCCTACAATGAGCAGTTCTTC.

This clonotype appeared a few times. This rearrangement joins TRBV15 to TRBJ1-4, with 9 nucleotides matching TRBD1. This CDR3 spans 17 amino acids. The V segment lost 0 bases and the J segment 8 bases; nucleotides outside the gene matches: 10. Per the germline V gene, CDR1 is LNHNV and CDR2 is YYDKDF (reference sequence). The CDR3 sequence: CATSRDIPGTGSEKLFF. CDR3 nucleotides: TGTGCCACCAGCAGAGATATTCCCGGGACAGGGTCCGAAAAACTGTTTTTT.

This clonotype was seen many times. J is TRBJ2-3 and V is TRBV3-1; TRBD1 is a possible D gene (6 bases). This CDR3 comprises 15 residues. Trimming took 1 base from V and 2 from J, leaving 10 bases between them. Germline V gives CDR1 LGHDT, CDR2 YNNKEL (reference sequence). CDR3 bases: TGTGCCAGCAGCCAAGGGACAGTAAACACAGATACGCAGTATTTT. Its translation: CASSQGTVNTDTQYF.

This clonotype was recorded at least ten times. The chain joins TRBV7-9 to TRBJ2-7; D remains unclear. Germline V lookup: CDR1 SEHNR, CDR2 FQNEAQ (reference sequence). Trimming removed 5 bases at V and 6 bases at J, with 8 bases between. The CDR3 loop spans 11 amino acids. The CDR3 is CASSPLAEQYF. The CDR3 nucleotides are TGTGCCAGCAGCCCCCTCGCCGAGCAGTACTTC.

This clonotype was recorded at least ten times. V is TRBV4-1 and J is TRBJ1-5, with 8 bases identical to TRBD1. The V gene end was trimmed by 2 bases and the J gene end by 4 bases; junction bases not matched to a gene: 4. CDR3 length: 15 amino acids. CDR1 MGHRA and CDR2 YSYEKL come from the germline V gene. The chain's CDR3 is CASSQPTGENQPQHF. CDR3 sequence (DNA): TGCGCCAGCAGCCAACCGACAGGGGAAAATCAGCCCCAGCATTTT.

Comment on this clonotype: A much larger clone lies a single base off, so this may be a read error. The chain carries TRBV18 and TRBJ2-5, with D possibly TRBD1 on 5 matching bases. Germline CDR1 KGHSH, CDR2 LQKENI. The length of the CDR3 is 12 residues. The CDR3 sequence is CASSPEETGLIF. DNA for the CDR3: TGTGCCAGCTCACCAGAGGAAACAGGCCTAATCTTC.